The clone carrying this T cell receptor (beta chain) has a handful of counts. These data are taken from a study of blood T cell repertoires in COVID-19. For the study at large: Whether acute or convalescent, the COVID-19 samples came from the United States, Italy and Spain.

The V gene's germline CDR1 is SGDLS and CDR2 YYNGEE. Trimming left V 4 bases short and J 3 bases short, with 10 bases between. There are 14 residues in the CDR3. Clones were sequenced by immunoSEQ multiplex PCR, and TCRdb holds only the in-frame ones, with some missing. The data show approximately 200,000 clones, roughly nine tenths seen once. The clonotype originates from a woman in her thirties with active or convalescent COVID-19. The rearrangement joins TRBV9 to TRBJ1-4; D is undetermined. The sequenced material came from peripheral blood. The CDR3 DNA is TGTGCCAGCAGCCCCCGGAGCTCTAATGAAAAACTGTTTTTT. It is translated as CASSPRSSNEKLFF.